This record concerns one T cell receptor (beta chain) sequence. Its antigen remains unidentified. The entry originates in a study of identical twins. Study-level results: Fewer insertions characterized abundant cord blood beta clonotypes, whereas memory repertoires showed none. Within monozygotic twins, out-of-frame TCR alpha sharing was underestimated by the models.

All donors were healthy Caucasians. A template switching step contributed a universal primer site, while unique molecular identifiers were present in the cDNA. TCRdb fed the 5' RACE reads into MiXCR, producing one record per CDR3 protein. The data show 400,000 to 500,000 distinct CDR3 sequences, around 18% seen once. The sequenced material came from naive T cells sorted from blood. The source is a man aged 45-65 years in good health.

The CDR3 reads CASSHQPGHPWEQYF. The CDR3 DNA reads TGCGCCAGCAGCCACCAACCGGGACACCCCTGGGAGCAGTACTTC. This rearrangement joins TRBV5-1 to TRBJ2-7, with TRBD1 as a possible D gene (6 bases). Germline CDR1 SGHRS, CDR2 YFSETQ. V lost 4 bases, J lost 7 bases, and 21 bases lay in between. The CDR3 extends over 15 amino acids.